This T cell receptor (beta chain) emerged from a study of blood T cell repertoires in COVID-19 (dated by TCRdb to the early 2020s). Turning to the overall study: Samples from collaborators originated in the United States, Italy and Spain and spanned both the acute and convalescent phases of COVID-19. Deeply sampled blood TCRbeta repertoires from subjects exposed to, actively infected with, or recovered from COVID-19 were included in the dataset. Where HLA class I and class II types were available, the types were taken from metadata supplied by the sample provider, not from assay-based typing. The samples were drawn from two sources: the first 160 participants of the ongoing ImmuneRACE study, and 950 to 1,500 subjects contributed by 6 global collaborators. The material from the prospective study consisted of cDNA or gDNA derived from T cells, B-cell-depleted T cells, or PBMCs. Nearly every sample came with metadata listing a de-identified subject ID, COVID-19 status, age in years and sex. The repertoires were made available in a free public database intended to serve as a resource for research on the immune response to SARS-CoV-2.

Participants in the prospective study were enrolled through a virtual design, were aged roughly 18 to 100 years, and lived in fewer than 30 United States geographic areas. In the prospective study, cohorts were assigned on the basis of participant-reported clinical history obtained from a screening survey and a study questionnaire. In the prospective study, whole blood, serum and a nasopharyngeal or oropharyngeal swab were collected from each participant by mobile phlebotomists. Prospective study participants could optionally give additional blood draws and questionnaires over an approximately 2-month period. Prospective study blood samples were shipped either frozen or at room temperature before DNA extraction. Summary of the overall study and its limitations: Clinical and demographic metadata were provided uncurated, with the amount varying by source and participant.

TCRbeta CDR3 regions were amplified from genomic DNA by means of the immunoSEQ Assay, a bias-controlled multiplex PCR. In the authors' own workflow: The number of nucleated cells in each sample was estimated by amplification of reference gene primers within the assay. Sequence reads were collapsed and filtered to measure the absolute abundance of every unique TCRbeta CDR3 rearrangement. For each sample, productive Simpson clonality was calculated by taking the square root of Simpson's diversity index across productive rearrangements. This immuneACCESS table, as held by TCRdb, lists in-frame sequences with V and J called but not all clones. Of the missing ones, under half trace to an unresolved V gene in checked studies; the others have no known cause. That table supplies the V and J calls and clone size; D and trimming were determined from the DNA. The sample records 150,000 or so clones, about 90% of which are singletons. Jointly, the top ten make up about 1.2% of the sample.

With regard to this clone: Its target antigen remains unknown. No base quality values were provided; no much bigger clone lies one nucleotide off.

CDR1 LGHNA and CDR2 YNFKEQ were looked up in the germline V gene. Relative to germline, V is missing 3 bases and J is missing 2 bases, with 4 bases of the junction outside any gene match. From the cysteine through the phenylalanine, the CDR3 covers 14 amino acids. The only DNA kept is the CDR3, 42 bases in frame from the first base. The source material was PBMCs or T cells enriched from blood (not recorded which). The sequence is built from TRBV4-2 and TRBJ2-7; TRBD1 matches 7 bases in the middle. This clonotype was obtained from a human donor with acute COVID-19. The donor label of this sample is uncertain. This receptor has the CDR3 CASSQETGTYEQYF. The bases read TGTGCCAGCAGCCAGGAGACAGGGACCTACGAGCAGTACTTC.